This TCR beta chain was identified during a study of cytomegalovirus exposure and HLA in healthy donors. PCR was performed using 60 Vbeta and 13 Jbeta primers. The assay was immunoSEQ multiplex PCR, and TCRdb's table has in-frame clones only and misses some. The table includes around 98,000 clones, approximately 70% detected once. Germline V gene data show CDR1 as WSHSY and CDR2 as SAAADI. There are 17 residues in the CDR3. Unmatched junction bases numbered 5, after V lost 2 bases and J lost 4 bases. V gene TRBV10-2 combines with J gene TRBJ2-5; 15 nucleotides align to TRBD2. This TCR was sampled from a man aged 50-59 years in good health and CMV-seronegative. Sequenced input: PBMCs. The CDR3 is CASSERTSGGAGETQYF. In DNA form, the CDR3 reads TGCGCCAGCAGTGAGCGGACTAGCGGGGGGGCAGGAGAGACCCAGTACTTC.